This TCR beta chain was sequenced during a study of cytomegalovirus exposure and HLA in healthy donors. Study at large: From approximately 170 million T cells, an earlier analysis saw 120 million or so unique TCR beta sequences.

Germline V gene sequence: CDR1 MDHEN, CDR2 SYDVKM. CDR3 length: 17 amino acids. The junction had 20 bases not matched to a gene; V was cut back by 8 bases and J by 11 bases. The PCR was carried out with 60 Vbeta primers and 13 Jbeta primers. The protocol was immunoSEQ multiplex PCR, while the TCRdb copy is restricted to in-frame clones and leaves out a portion. The sample has some 140,000 clones; 82% are singletons. The V and J genes are TRBV28 and TRBJ2-5; the match to TRBD2 covers 13 bases. The TCR comes from a woman between 45 and 65 years old in good health and CMV-seropositive. Sequencing was performed on PBMCs. The CDR3 here is CASGNPPGTSGTEEQYF. Here the CDR3 DNA reads TGTGCCAGCGGCAATCCCCCCGGGACTAGCGGGACAGAAGAGCAGTACTTC.